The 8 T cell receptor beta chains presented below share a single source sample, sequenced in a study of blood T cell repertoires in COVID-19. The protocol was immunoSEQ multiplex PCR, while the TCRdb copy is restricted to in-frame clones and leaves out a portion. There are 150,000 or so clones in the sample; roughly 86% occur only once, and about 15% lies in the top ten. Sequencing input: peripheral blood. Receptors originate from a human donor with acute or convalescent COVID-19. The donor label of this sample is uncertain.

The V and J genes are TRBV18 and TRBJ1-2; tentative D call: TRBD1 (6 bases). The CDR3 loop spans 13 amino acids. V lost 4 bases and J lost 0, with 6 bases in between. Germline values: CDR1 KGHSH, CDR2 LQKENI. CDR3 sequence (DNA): TGTGCCAGCTCACGGACAGCTAACTATGGCTACACCTTC. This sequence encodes CASSRTANYGYTF.

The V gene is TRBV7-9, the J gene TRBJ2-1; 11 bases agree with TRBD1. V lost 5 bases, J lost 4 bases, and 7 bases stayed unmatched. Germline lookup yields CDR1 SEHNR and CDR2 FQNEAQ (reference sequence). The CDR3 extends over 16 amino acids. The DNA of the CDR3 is TGTGCCAGCAGCAAACTCCGGGACAGGGGGTACAATGAGCAGTTCTTC. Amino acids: CASSKLRDRGYNEQFF. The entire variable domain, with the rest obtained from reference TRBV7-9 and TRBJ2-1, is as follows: DTGVSQNPRHKITKRGQNVTFRCDPISEHNRLYWYRQTLGQGPEFLTYFQNEAQLEKSRLLSDRFSAERPKGSFSTLEIQRTEQGDSAMYLCASSKLRDRGYNEQFFGPGTRLTVL.

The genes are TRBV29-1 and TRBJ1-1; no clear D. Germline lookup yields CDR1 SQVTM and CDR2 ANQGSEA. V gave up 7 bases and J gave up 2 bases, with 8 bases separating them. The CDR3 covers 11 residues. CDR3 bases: TGCAGCGCTGGACTAAACACTGAAGCTTTCTTT. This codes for CSAGLNTEAFF.

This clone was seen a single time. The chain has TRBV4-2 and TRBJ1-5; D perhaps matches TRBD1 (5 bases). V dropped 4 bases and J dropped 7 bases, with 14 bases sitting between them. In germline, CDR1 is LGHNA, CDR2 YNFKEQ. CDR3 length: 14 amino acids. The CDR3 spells CASSPTVLGQPQHF. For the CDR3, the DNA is TGTGCCAGCAGCCCGACAGTCCTCGGGCAGCCCCAGCATTTT.

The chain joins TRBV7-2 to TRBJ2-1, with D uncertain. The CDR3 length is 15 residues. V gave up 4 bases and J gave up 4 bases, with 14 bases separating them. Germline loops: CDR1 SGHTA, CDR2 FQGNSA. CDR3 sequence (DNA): TGTGCCAGCAGCTACCAACGGGTGGTTTACAATGAGCAGTTCTTC. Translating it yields CASSYQRVVYNEQFF.

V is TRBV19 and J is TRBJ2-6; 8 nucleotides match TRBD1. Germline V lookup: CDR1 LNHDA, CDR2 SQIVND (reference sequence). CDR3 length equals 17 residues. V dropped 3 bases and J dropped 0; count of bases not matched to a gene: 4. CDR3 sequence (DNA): TGTGCCAGTAGTATGGACAGGGCAACCTCTGGGGCCAACGTCCTGACTTTC. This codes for CASSMDRATSGANVLTF.

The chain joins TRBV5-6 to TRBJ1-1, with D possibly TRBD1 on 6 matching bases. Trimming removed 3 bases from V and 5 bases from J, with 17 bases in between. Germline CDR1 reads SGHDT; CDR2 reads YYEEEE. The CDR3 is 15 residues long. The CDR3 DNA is TGTGCCAGCAGCTCATACAGGGCGGCGAGGACTGAAGCTTTCTTT. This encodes CASSSYRAARTEAFF.

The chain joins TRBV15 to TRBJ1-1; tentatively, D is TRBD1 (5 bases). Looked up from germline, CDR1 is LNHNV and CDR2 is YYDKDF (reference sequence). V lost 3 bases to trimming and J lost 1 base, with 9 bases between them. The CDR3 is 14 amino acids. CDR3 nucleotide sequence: TGTGCCACCAGCAGGGGGGGACGGAACACTGAAGCTTTCTTT. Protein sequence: CATSRGGRNTEAFF.